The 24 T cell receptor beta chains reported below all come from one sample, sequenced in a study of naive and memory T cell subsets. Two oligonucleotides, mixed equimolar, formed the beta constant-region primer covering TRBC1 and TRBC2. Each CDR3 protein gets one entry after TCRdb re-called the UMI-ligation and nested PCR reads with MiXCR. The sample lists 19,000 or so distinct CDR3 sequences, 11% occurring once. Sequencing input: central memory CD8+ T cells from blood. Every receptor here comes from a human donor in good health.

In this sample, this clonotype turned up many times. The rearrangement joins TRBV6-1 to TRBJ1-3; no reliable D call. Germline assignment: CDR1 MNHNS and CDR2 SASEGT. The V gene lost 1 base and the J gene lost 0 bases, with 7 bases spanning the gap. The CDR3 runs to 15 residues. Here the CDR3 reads CASSEDPSSGNTIYF. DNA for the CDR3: TGTGCCAGCAGTGAAGACCCCAGCTCTGGAAACACCATATATTTT.

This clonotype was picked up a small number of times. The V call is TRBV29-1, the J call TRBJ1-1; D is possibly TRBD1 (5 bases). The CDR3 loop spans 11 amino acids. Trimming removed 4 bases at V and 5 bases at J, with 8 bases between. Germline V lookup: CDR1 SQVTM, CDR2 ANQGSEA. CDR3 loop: CSVVRGTEAFF. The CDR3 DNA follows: TGCAGCGTTGTCCGGGGGACTGAAGCTTTCTTT.

The CDR3 here is CASSPFGNEQFF. Written as DNA, the CDR3 is TGTGCCAGCAGCCCATTTGGCAATGAGCAGTTCTTC. V gene TRBV5-5 combines with J gene TRBJ2-1; no clear D. This CDR3 has 12 residues. Germline loops: CDR1 SGHKS, CDR2 YYEKEE (reference sequence). Trimming shortened V by 4 bases and J by 6 bases, and 8 bases separated the two germline ends.

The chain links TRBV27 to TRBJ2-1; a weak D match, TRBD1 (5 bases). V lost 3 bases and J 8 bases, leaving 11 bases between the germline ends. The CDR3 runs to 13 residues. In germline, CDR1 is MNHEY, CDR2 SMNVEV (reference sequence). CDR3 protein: CASSFYLGDEQFF. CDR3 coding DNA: TGTGCCAGCAGTTTCTATCTAGGGGATGAGCAGTTCTTC.

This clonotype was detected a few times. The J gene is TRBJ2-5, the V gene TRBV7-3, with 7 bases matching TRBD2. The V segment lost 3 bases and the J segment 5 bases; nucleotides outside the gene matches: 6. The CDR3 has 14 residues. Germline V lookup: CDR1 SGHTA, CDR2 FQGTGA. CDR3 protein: CASSFAGAGETQYF. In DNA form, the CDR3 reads TGTGCCAGCAGCTTTGCGGGAGCGGGGGAGACCCAGTACTTC.

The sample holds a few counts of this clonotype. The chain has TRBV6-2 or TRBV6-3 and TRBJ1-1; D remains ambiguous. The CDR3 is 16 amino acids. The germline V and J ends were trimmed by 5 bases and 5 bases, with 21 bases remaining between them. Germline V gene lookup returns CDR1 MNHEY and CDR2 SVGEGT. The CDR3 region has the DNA TGTGCCAGCAGTCGCACGCTCCTCCCGGAGGTGACTGAAGCTTTCTTT. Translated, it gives CASSRTLLPEVTEAFF.

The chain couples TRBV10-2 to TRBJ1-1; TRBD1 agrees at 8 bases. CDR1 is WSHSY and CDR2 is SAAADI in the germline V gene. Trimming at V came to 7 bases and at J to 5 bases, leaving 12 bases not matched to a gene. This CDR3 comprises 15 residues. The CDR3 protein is CASTMNQGANTEAFF. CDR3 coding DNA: TGCGCCAGCACCATGAACCAGGGGGCGAATACTGAAGCTTTCTTT.

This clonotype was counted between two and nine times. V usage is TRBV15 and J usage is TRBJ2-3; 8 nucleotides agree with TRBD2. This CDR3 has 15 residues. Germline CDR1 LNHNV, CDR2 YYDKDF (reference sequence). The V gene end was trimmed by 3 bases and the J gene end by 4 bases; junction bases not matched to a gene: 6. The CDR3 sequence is CATSSGLAAADTQYF. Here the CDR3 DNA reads TGTGCCACCAGCAGCGGACTAGCTGCGGCAGATACGCAGTATTTT. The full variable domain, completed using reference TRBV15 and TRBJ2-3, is DAMVIQNPRYQVTQFGKPVTLSCSQTLNHNVMYWYQQKSSQAPKLLFHYYDKDFNNEADTPDNFQSRRPNTSFCFLDIRSPGLGDTAMYLCATSSGLAAADTQYFGPGTRLTVL.

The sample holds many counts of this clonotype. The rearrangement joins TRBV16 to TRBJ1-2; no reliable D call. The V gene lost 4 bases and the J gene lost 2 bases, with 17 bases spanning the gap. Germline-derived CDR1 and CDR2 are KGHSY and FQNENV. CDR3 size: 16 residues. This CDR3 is CASSPRAFRNNYGYTF. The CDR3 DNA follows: TGTGCCAGCAGCCCCCGGGCTTTCAGGAACAACTATGGCTACACCTTC.

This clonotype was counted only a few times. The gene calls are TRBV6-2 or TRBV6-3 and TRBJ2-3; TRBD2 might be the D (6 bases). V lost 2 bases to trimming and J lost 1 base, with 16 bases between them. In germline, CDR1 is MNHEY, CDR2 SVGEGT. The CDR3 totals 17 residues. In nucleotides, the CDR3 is TGTGCCAGCAGTTACCCCGGGTCGGGGGACGGCACAGATACGCAGTATTTT. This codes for CASSYPGSGDGTDTQYF.

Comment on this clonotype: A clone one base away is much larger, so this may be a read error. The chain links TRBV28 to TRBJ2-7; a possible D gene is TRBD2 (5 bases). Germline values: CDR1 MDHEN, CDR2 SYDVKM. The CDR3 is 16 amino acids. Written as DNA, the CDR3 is TGTGCCAGCGGTTTGGAGGTGAGAGGGAGCTTCTACGAGCAGTACTTC. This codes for CASGLEVRGSFYEQYF.

CDR3 bases: TGTGCCAGCAGTCCGACAGGCAGCTCCTACGAGCAGTACTTC. Translation: CASSPTGSSYEQYF. The chain has TRBV12-3 or TRBV12-4 and TRBJ2-7; the D gene is possibly TRBD1 (6 bases). This CDR3 contains 14 residues. V shed 5 bases and J shed 0 bases, with 11 bases lying between them.

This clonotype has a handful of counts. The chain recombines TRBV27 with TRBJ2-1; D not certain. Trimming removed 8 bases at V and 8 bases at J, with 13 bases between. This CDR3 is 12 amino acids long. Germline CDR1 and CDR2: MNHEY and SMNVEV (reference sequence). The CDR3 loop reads CASLKSWDEQFF. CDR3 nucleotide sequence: TGTGCCAGCCTTAAATCGTGGGATGAGCAGTTCTTC.

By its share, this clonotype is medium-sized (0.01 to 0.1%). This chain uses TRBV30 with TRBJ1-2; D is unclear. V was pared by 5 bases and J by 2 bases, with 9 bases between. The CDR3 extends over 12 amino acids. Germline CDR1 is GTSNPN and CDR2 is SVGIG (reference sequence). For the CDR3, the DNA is TGTGCCTGGTGGCAGGCAAACTATGGCTACACCTTC. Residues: CAWWQANYGYTF.

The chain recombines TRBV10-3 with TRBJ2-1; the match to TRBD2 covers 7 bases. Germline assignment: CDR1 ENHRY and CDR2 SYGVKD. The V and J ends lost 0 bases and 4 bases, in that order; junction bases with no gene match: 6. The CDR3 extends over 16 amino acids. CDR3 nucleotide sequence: TGTGCCATCAGTGAGTCGATGGCGGGAGAGTACAATGAGCAGTTCTTC. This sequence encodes CAISESMAGEYNEQFF.

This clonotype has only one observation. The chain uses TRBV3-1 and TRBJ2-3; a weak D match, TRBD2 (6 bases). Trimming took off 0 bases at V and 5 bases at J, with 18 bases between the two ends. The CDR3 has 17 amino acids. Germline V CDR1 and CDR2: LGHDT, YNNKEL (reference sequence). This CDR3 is CASSQDRRGGMGDTQYF. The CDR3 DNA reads TGTGCCAGCAGCCAAGATCGGCGGGGTGGGATGGGAGATACGCAGTATTTT.

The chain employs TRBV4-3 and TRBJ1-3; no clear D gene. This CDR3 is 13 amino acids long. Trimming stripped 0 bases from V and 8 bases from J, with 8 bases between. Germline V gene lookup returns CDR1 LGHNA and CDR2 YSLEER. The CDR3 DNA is TGCGCCAGCAGCCAAGAGTGGGTGGACACCATATATTTT. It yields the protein CASSQEWVDTIYF.

CDR3 sequence reads: CASSYEGTQETQYF. Written as DNA, the CDR3 is TGTGCCAGCAGTTACGAGGGAACCCAAGAGACCCAGTACTTC. The chain joins TRBV6-6 to TRBJ2-5; D is possibly TRBD2 (5 bases). CDR3 size: 14 residues. The germline gives CDR1 MNHNY, CDR2 SVGAGI (reference sequence). V shed 2 bases and J shed 1 base, with 8 bases lying between them.

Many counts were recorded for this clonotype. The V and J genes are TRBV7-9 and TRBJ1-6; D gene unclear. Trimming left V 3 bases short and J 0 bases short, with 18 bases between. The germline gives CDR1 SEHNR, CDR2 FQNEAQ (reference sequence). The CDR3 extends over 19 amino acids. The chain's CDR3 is CASSFSSLAGSSYNSPLHF. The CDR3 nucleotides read TGTGCCAGCAGCTTCTCTTCTCTTGCCGGGAGCTCCTATAATTCACCCCTCCACTTT.

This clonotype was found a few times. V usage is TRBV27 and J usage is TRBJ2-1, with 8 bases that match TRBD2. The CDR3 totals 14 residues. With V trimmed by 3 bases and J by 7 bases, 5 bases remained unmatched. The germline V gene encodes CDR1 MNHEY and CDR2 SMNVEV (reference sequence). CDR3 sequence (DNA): TGTGCCAGCAGTTTCCGAGCGGGAGAGAATGAGCAGTTCTTC. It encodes CASSFRAGENEQFF.

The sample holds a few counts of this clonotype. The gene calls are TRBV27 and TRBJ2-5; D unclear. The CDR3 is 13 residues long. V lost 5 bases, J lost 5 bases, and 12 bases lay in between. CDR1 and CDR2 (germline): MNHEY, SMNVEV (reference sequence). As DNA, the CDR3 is TGTGCCAGCAGTCCAAAACCCGGGGAGACCCAGTACTTC. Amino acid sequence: CASSPKPGETQYF.

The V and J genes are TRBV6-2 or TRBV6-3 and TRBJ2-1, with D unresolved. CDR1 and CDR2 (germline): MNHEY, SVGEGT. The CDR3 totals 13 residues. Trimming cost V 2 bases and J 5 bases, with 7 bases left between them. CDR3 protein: CASSYIPHNEQFF. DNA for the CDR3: TGTGCCAGCAGTTACATCCCCCACAATGAGCAGTTCTTC.

The chain's CDR3 is CSVEDSMGGIHEQYF. The DNA of the CDR3 is TGCAGCGTTGAAGATAGTATGGGTGGGATACACGAGCAGTACTTC. V gene TRBV29-1 combines with J gene TRBJ2-7; no definite D call. The CDR3 has 15 amino acids. V was clipped by 0 bases and J by 5 bases, with 17 bases between them. CDR1 and CDR2 (germline): SQVTM, ANQGSEA.

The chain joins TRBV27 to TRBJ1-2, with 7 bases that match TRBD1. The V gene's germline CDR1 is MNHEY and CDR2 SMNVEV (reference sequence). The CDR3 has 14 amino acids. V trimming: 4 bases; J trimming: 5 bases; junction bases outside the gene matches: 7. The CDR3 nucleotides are TGTGCCAGCAGTTCCAGGGACAGACTTTATGGCTACACCTTC. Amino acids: CASSSRDRLYGYTF.